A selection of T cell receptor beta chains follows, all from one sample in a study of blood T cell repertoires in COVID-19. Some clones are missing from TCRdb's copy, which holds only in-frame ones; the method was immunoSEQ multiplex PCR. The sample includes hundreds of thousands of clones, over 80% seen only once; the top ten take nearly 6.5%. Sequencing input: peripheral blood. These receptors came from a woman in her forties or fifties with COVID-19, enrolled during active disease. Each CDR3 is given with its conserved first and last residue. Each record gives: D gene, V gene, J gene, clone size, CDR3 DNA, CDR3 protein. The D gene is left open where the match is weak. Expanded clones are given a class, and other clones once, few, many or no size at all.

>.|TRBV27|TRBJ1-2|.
TGTGCCAGCAGTCTACAGGGTCCCTATGGCTACACCTTC
CASSLQGPYGYTF
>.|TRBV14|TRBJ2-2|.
TGTGCCAGCAGTCCGGGGTTCAACACCGGGGAGCTGTTTTTT
CASSPGFNTGELFF
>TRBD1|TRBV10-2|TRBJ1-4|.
TGCGCCAGCAGTGACAGGGGGCAGCCAGCTAATGAAAAACTGTTTTTT
CASSDRGQPANEKLFF
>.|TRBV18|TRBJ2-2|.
TGTGCCAGCTCCCGCTACAGGGAATACACCGGGGAGCTGTTTTTT
CASSRYREYTGELFF
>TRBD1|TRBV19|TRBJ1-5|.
TGTGCCAGTAGTATAGATAGGGGACAGCCCAATCAGCCCCAGCATTTT
CASSIDRGQPNQPQHF
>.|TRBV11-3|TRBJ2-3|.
TGTGCCAGCAGCACCCGTGGCAAGTCAGATACGCAGTATTTT
CASSTRGKSDTQYF
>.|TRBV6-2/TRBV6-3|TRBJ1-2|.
TGTGCCAGCACCCCCCCCCACGGCAGGGCCTATGGCTACACCTTC
CASTPPHGRAYGYTF
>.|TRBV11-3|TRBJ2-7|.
TGTGCCAGCAGCTTCGGCTCGCGGGAAGGGGAGCAGTACTTC
CASSFGSREGEQYF
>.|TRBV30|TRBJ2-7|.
TGTGCCTGGAGTGGCCAGGGGGGCTACGAGCAGTACTTC
CAWSGQGGYEQYF
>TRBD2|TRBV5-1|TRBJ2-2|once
TGCGCCAGCAGCTTGGCGGGAGGGAACACCGGGGAGCTGTTTTTT
CASSLAGGNTGELFF
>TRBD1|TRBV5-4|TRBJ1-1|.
TGTGCCAGCAGCGTGGACAGGGGCCTCGACATGAACACTGAAGCTTTCTTT
CASSVDRGLDMNTEAFF
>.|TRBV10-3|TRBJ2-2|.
TGTGCCATCAGTAGGGACTTGGTCCCACCCGGGGAGCTGTTTTTT
CAISRDLVPPGELFF
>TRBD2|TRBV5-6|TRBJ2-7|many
TGTGCCAGCAGCTTGGGGGAGGGAGGCTACGAGCAGTACTTC
CASSLGEGGYEQYF
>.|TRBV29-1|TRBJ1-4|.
TGCAGCGTTGTAGGGGCCTGGGCCAATGGGGAACTGTTTTTT
CSVVGAWANGELFF
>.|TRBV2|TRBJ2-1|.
TGTGCCAGCAGTTCTGGGAGCAGCCTCTACAATGAGCAGTTCTTC
CASSSGSSLYNEQFF